This is a list of T cell receptor beta chains from one sample in a study of regulatory T cells in long-lasting Graves disease. TCRdb re-derived calls from the multiplex PCR reads in MiXCR, one entry per CDR3 protein. The sample records around 500,000 distinct CDR3 sequences, roughly 20% being singletons. The sequencing here drew on peripheral blood mononuclear cells (PBMCs), taken when the disease was refractory, from a patient treated with antithyroid drugs. The receptors derive from a female donor with Graves disease. Each CDR3 is given with its conserved first and last residue. The D gene is left open where the match is weak. Clone size, where shown, is once, few, many, or a class for clones that have expanded.

CDR3aa: CAFHRGESYEQYF
CDR3nt: TGTGCCTTTCATCGCGGGGAGTCCTACGAGCAGTACTTC
abundance: -
v_gene: TRBV5-4
j_gene: TRBJ2-7
d_gene: -

CDR3aa: CASSSLGIYEQYF
CDR3nt: TGTGCCAGCAGCTCCCTGGGAATTTACGAGCAGTACTTC
abundance: many
v_gene: TRBV11-2
j_gene: TRBJ2-7
d_gene: -

CDR3aa: CAISESRNGPGELFF
CDR3nt: TGTGCCATCAGTGAGTCGAGGAATGGGCCCGGGGAGCTGTTTTTT
abundance: few
v_gene: TRBV10-3
j_gene: TRBJ2-2
d_gene: -

CDR3aa: CASSRRDSRRETQYF
CDR3nt: TGCGCCAGCAGCCGACGGGACAGCCGGCGGGAGACCCAGTACTTC
abundance: few
v_gene: TRBV5-1
j_gene: TRBJ2-5
d_gene: TRBD1

CDR3aa: CASRPDGAYGYTF
CDR3nt: TGTGCCAGCAGACCCGACGGCGCCTATGGCTACACCTTC
abundance: -
v_gene: TRBV14
j_gene: TRBJ1-2
d_gene: -

CDR3aa: CASSPSGRSEAFF
CDR3nt: TGTGCCAGCAGCCCCTCCGGGAGGAGTGAAGCTTTCTTT
abundance: few
v_gene: TRBV7-2
j_gene: TRBJ1-1
d_gene: -

CDR3aa: CSHTGVGETQYF
CDR3nt: TGCAGTCATACAGGGGTGGGAGAGACCCAGTACTTC
abundance: many
v_gene: TRBV20-1
j_gene: TRBJ2-5
d_gene: TRBD1

CDR3aa: CASSYSIGGDEKLFF
CDR3nt: TGTGCCAGCAGTTACTCGATAGGGGGCGATGAAAAACTGTTTTTT
abundance: many
v_gene: TRBV6-5
j_gene: TRBJ1-4
d_gene: TRBD1

CDR3aa: CASSNSGTGGAYNQPQHF
CDR3nt: TGTGCCAGCAGCAATTCCGGGACAGGGGGCGCATACAATCAGCCCCAGCATTTT
abundance: few
v_gene: TRBV28
j_gene: TRBJ1-5
d_gene: TRBD1

CDR3aa: CSALSPGLGTYEQYF
CDR3nt: TGCAGTGCCCTTTCGCCGGGACTAGGAACCTACGAGCAGTACTTC
abundance: -
v_gene: TRBV20-1
j_gene: TRBJ2-7
d_gene: TRBD2

CDR3aa: CATINTGELFF
CDR3nt: TGTGCCACTATCAACACCGGGGAGCTGTTTTTT
abundance: many
v_gene: TRBV11-2
j_gene: TRBJ2-2
d_gene: -

CDR3aa: CASSLAGTRNQPQHF
CDR3nt: TGTGCCAGCAGCTTAGCAGGGACTCGCAATCAGCCCCAGCATTTT
abundance: -
v_gene: TRBV7-8
j_gene: TRBJ1-5
d_gene: -

CDR3aa: CSASDALTRNTGELFF
CDR3nt: TGCAGTGCTAGCGACGCTTTGACTAGGAACACCGGGGAGCTGTTTTTT
abundance: many
v_gene: TRBV20-1
j_gene: TRBJ2-2
d_gene: -

CDR3aa: CASSLRRNSPLHF
CDR3nt: TGTGCCAGCAGTTTAAGGAGGAATTCACCCCTCCACTTT
abundance: many
v_gene: TRBV27
j_gene: TRBJ1-6
d_gene: -

CDR3aa: CASNVRSSYNEQFF
CDR3nt: TGTGCCAGCAACGTCAGGAGCTCCTACAATGAGCAGTTCTTC
abundance: few
v_gene: TRBV2
j_gene: TRBJ2-1
d_gene: -

CDR3aa: CASSRTGLYEQYF
CDR3nt: TGTGCCAGCTCGCGGACAGGTCTCTACGAGCAGTACTTC
abundance: many
v_gene: TRBV18
j_gene: TRBJ2-7
d_gene: TRBD1

CDR3aa: CSVVGQKGYEQYF
CDR3nt: TGCAGCGTTGTGGGGCAGAAGGGCTACGAGCAGTACTTC
abundance: few
v_gene: TRBV29-1
j_gene: TRBJ2-7
d_gene: -

CDR3aa: CASSPQQGPNYGYTF
CDR3nt: TGCGCCAGCAGCCCACAACAGGGCCCCAACTATGGCTACACCTTC
abundance: few
v_gene: TRBV5-1
j_gene: TRBJ1-2
d_gene: -

CDR3aa: CASSLTLYYEQYF
CDR3nt: TGTGCCAGCAGCCTCACACTCTACTACGAGCAGTACTTC
abundance: many
v_gene: TRBV7-2
j_gene: TRBJ2-7
d_gene: -

CDR3aa: CASSPFPRAFF
CDR3nt: TGTGCCAGCAGCCCGTTTCCCCGGGCTTTCTTT
abundance: many
v_gene: TRBV7-3
j_gene: TRBJ1-1
d_gene: -

CDR3aa: CASSEGLAGTYEQYF
CDR3nt: TGTGCCAGCAGTGAGGGACTAGCGGGCACCTACGAGCAGTACTTC
abundance: many
v_gene: TRBV2
j_gene: TRBJ2-7
d_gene: TRBD2

CDR3aa: CASSLNGGRTEAFF
CDR3nt: TGTGCCAGCAGCTTAAACGGGGGGAGGACTGAAGCTTTCTTT
abundance: many
v_gene: TRBV7-2
j_gene: TRBJ1-1
d_gene: -

CDR3aa: CATSSTDSGGYTF
CDR3nt: TGTGCCACCAGCAGCACCGACAGTGGGGGCTACACCTTC
abundance: many
v_gene: TRBV15
j_gene: TRBJ1-2
d_gene: -

CDR3aa: CASSRGLAGGPDEQYF
CDR3nt: TGTGCCAGCAGCAGGGGACTAGCGGGAGGGCCGGACGAGCAGTACTTC
abundance: few
v_gene: TRBV5-4
j_gene: TRBJ2-7
d_gene: TRBD2

CDR3aa: CASRAGVGGYTF
CDR3nt: TGTGCCAGCAGAGCAGGGGTTGGTGGCTACACCTTC
abundance: -
v_gene: TRBV27
j_gene: TRBJ1-2
d_gene: -